The clone carrying this T cell receptor beta chain was counted many times. The CDR3 is 15 residues long. The J segment lost 6 bases and the V segment lost 5 bases, leaving 11 bases of the junction unmatched. The germline gives CDR1 DFQATT, CDR2 SNEGSKA (reference sequence). Used for diagnoses were clinical symptoms, serum thyroxine and TRAb, thyroid ultrasound and orbital computed tomography. These data come from a study of T cells in Graves' hyperthyroidism and ophthalmopathy. RNA transcripts were the template for amplifying TCR beta CDR3 regions. TCR CDR3 underwent first-round RT-PCR with the HTBI primer set. TCRdb ran MiXCR on the multiplex PCR reads and lists one entry per CDR3 protein. The sample yields roughly 650,000 distinct CDR3 sequences, roughly 16% seen once.

The V call is TRBV20-1, the J call TRBJ2-1; 9 nucleotides align to TRBD1. The clonotype originates from a woman aged 40 to 50 with Graves' ophthalmopathy. Sequenced input: blood. Here the CDR3 reads CSAQTGTGRSNEQFF. For the CDR3, the DNA is TGCAGTGCTCAAACGGGGACAGGGAGGAGCAATGAGCAGTTCTTC.